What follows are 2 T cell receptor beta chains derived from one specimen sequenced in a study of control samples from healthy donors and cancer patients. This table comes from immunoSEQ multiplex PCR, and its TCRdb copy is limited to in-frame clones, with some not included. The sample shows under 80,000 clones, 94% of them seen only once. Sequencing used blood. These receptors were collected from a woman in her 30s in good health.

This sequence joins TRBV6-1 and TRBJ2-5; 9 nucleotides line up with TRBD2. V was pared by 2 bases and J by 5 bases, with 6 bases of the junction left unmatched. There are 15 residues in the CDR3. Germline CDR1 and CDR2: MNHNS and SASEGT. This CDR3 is CASSEMRGGHETQYF. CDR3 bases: TGTGCCAGCAGTGAAATGCGGGGGGGCCACGAGACCCAGTACTTC.

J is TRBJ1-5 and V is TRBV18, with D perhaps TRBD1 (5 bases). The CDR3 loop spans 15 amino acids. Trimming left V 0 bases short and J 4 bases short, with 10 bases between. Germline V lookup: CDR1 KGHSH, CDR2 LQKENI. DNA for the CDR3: TGTGCCAGCTCACCACCGGGGGTTGGAAATCAGCCCCAGCATTTT. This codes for CASSPPGVGNQPQHF.